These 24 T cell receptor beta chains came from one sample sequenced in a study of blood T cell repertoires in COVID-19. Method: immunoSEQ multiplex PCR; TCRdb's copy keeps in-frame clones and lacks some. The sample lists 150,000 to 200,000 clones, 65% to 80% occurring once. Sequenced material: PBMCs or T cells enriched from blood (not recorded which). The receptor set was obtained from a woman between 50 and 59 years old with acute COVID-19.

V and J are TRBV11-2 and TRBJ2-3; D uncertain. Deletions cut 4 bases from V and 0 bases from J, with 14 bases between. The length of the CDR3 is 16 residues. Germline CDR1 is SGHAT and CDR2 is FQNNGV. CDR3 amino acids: CASSSLTEISTDTQYF. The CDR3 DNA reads TGTGCCAGCAGCTCACTAACGGAGATTAGCACAGATACGCAGTATTTT.

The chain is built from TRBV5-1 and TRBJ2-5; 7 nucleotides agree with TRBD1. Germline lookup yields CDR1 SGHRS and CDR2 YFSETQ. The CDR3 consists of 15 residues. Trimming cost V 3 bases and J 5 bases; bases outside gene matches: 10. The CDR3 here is CASSYEQGLQETQYF. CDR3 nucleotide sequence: TGCGCCAGCAGCTACGAACAGGGGTTGCAGGAGACCCAGTACTTC.

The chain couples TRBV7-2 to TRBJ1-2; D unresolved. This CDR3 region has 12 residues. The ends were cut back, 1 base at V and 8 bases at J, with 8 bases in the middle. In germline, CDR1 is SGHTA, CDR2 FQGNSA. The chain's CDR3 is CASSLGVMGYTF. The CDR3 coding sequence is TGTGCCAGCAGCTTAGGAGTTATGGGCTACACCTTC.

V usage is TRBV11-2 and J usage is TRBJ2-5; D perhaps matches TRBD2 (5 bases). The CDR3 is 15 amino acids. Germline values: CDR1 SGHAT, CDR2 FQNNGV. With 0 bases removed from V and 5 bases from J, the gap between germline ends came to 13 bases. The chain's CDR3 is CASSLEGSSGETQYF. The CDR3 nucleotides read TGTGCCAGCAGCTTAGAAGGGAGTAGTGGGGAGACCCAGTACTTC.

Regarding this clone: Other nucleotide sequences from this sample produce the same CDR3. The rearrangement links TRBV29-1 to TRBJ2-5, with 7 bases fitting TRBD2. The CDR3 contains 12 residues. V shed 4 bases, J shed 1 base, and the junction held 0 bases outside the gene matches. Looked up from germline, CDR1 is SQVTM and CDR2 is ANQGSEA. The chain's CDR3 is CSVGGGQETQYF. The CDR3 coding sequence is TGCAGCGTTGGGGGGGGCCAAGAGACCCAGTACTTC. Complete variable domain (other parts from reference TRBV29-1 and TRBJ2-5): SAVISQKPSRDICQRGTSLTIQCQVDSQVTMMFWYRQQPGQSLTLIATANQGSEATYESGFVIDKFPISRPNLTFSTLTVSNMSPEDSSIYLCSVGGGQETQYFGPGTRLLVL.

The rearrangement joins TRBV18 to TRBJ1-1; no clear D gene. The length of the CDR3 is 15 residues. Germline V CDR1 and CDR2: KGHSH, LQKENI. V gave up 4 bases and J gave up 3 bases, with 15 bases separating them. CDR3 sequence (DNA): TGTGCCAGCTCACTCGACTATACAGCCGACACTGAAGCTTTCTTT. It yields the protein CASSLDYTADTEAFF.

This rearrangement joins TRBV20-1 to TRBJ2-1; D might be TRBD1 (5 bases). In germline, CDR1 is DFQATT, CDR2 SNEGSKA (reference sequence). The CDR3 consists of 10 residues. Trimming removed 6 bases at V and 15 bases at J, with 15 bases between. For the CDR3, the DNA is TGCAGTGCCAAACGACAGTCGCCGTTCTTC. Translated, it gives CSAKRQSPFF.

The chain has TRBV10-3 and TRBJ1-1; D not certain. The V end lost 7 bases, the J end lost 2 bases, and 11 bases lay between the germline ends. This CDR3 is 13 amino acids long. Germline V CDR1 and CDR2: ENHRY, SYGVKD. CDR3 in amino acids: CAINLDINTEAFF. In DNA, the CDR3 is TGTGCCATCAACCTCGACATTAACACTGAAGCTTTCTTT.

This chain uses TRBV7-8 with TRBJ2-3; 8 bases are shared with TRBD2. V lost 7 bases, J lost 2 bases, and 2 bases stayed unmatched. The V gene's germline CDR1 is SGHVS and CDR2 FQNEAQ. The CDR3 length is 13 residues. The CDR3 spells CASTGGNTDTQYF. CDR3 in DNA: TGTGCCAGCACGGGGGGGAACACAGATACGCAGTATTTT.

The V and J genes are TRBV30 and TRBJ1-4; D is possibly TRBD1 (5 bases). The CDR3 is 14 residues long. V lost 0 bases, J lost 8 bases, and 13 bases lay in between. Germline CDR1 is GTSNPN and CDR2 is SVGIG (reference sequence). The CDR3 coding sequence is TGTGCCTGGAGTGTAAGTCAGGAGGGGGAAAAACTGTTTTTT. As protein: CAWSVSQEGEKLFF.

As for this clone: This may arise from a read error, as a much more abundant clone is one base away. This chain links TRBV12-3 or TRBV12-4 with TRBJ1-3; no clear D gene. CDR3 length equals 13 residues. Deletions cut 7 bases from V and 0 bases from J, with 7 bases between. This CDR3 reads CASTGSSGNTIYF. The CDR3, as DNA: TGTGCCAGCACGGGGAGCTCTGGAAACACCATATATTTT.

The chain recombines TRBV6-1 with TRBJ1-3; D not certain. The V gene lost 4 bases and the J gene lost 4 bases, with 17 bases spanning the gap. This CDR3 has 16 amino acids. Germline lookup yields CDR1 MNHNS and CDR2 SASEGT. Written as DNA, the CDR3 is TGTGCCAGCAGTGTCGAGGCCCTAGGCCCCGGAAACACCATATATTTT. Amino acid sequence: CASSVEALGPGNTIYF.

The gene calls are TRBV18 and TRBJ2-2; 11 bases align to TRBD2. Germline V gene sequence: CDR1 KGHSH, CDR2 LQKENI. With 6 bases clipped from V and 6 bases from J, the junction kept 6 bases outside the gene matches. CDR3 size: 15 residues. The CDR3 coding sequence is TGTGCCAGCTCGCCCACTAGCGGGGGCTCCGGGGAGCTGTTTTTT. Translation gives CASSPTSGGSGELFF.

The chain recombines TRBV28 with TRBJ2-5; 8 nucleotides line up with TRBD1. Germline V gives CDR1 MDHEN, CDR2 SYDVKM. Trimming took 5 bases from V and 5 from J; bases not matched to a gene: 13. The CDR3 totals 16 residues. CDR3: CASSLSRAGGVETQYF. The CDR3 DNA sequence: TGTGCCAGCAGTCTTTCCAGGGCAGGGGGCGTGGAGACCCAGTACTTC. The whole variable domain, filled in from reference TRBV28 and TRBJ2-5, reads DVKVTQSSRYLVKRTGEKVFLECVQDMDHENMFWYRQDPGLGLRLIYFSYDVKMKEKGDIPEGYSVSREKKERFSLILESASTNQTSMYLCASSLSRAGGVETQYFGPGTRLLVL.

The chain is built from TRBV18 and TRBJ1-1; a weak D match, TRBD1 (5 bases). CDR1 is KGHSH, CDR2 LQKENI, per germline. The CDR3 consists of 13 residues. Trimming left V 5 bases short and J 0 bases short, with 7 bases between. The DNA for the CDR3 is TGTGCCAGCTCAGGAGGGGTGAACACTGAAGCTTTCTTT. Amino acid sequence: CASSGGVNTEAFF.

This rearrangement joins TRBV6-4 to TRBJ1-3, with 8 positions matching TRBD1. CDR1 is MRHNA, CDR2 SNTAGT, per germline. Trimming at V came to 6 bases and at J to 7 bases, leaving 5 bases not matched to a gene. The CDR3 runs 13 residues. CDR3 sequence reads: CASRGHRGNTIYF. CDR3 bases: TGTGCCAGCAGGGGCCACAGGGGGAACACCATATATTTT.

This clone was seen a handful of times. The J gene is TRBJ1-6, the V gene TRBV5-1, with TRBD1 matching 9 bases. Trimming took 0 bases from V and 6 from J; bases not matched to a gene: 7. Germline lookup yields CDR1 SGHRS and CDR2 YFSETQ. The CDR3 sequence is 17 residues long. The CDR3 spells CASSLVGGQGGNSPLHF. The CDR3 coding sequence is TGCGCCAGCAGCTTGGTCGGGGGACAGGGTGGTAATTCACCCCTCCACTTT. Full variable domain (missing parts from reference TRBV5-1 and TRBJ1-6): KAGVTQTPRYLIKTRGQQVTLSCSPISGHRSVSWYQQTPGQGLQFLFEYFSETQRNKGNFPGRFSGRQFSNSRSEMNVSTLELGDSALYLCASSLVGGQGGNSPLHFGNGTRLTVT.

The CDR3 DNA reads TGTGCCAGCAGCATCGAGGGAGCCAACGTCCTGACTTTC. Translated, it gives CASSIEGANVLTF. The genes are TRBV5-4 and TRBJ2-6; D may be TRBD2 (5 bases). Trimming pared 4 bases from V and 7 bases from J, leaving 9 bases between. This CDR3 is built from 13 residues. Germline V gives CDR1 SGHNT, CDR2 YYREEE (reference sequence).

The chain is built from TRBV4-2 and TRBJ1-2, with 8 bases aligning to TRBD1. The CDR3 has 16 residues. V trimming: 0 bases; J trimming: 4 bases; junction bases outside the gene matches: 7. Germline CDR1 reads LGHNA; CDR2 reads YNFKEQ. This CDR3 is CASSQDTGTGFYGYTF. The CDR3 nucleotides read TGTGCCAGCAGCCAAGATACCGGGACAGGTTTCTATGGCTACACCTTC.

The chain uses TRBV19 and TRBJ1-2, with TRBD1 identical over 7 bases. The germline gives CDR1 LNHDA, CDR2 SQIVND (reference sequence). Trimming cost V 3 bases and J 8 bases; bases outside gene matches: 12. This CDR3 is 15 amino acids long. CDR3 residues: CASSIIGGQQRGYTF. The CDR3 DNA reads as TGTGCCAGTAGTATTATAGGGGGCCAGCAGAGGGGCTACACCTTC.

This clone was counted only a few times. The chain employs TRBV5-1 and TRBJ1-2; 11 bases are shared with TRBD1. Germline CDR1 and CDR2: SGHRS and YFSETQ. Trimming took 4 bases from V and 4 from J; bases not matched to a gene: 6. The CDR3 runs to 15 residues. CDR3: CASSMGQGVGYGYTF. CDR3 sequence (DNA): TGCGCCAGCAGCATGGGACAGGGGGTAGGCTATGGCTACACCTTC.

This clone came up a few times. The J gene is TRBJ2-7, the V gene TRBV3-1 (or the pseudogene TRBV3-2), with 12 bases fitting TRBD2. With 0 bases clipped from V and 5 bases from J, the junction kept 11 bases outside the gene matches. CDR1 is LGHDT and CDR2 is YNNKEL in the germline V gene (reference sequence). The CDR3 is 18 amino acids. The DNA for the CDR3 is TGTGCCAGCAGCCAAGATAGATTGGCTAGCGGGGGGGTGAACGAGCAGTACGTC. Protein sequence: CASSQDRLASGGVNEQYV.

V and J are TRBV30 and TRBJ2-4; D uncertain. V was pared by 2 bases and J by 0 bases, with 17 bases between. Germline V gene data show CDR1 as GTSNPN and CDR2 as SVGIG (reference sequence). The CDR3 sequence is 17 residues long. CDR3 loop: CAWSPSNLALAKNIQYF. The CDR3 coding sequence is TGTGCCTGGAGTCCCTCTAACTTAGCTCTAGCCAAAAACATTCAGTACTTC.

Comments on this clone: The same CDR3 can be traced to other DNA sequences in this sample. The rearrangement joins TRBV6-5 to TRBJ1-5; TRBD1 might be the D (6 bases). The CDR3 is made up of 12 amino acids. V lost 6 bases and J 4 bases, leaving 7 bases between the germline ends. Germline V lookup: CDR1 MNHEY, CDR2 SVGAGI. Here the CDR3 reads CASRQGNQPQHF. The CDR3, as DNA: TGTGCCAGCAGACAGGGAAATCAGCCCCAGCATTTT.